Described below is a single T cell receptor beta chain sequence and its context. Its antigen is not yet known. No base quality information exists; no much larger clone differs at one position. There are 13 amino acids in the CDR3, from cysteine to phenylalanine inclusive. Only the CDR3 DNA stays, 39 bases, in frame from base 1. At the junction V is shortened by 5 bases and J by 5 bases, with 12 bases in between. CDR1 and CDR2 are drawn from the germline V gene: SQVTM, ANQGSEA. One collaborating source in Seattle enrolled patients during active infection and followed them longitudinally through the course of disease. Collaborating institutions collected whole blood in K2EDTA tubes following their own protocols. For TCRbeta analysis, collaborators shipped samples as frozen whole blood, isolated PBMCs, or DNA extracted from either of those sample types. TCRbeta CDR3 regions were amplified from genomic DNA using the immunoSEQ Assay, a bias-controlled multiplex PCR. Per the source publication's procedure: The number of nucleated cells in each sample was estimated from the amplification of reference gene primers within the assay. To quantify the absolute abundance of each unique TCRbeta CDR3 rearrangement, sequence reads were collapsed and filtered. For each sample, productive Simpson clonality was calculated by taking the square root of Simpson's diversity index across productive rearrangements. Here the immuneACCESS table is served through TCRdb, limited to in-frame sequences with V and J called. Missing clones are a known gap in these copies; in checked studies unresolved V genes cover under half, and the rest lacks a known reason. V, J and clone size derive from that table, while D and trimming were established from the DNA sequence. The sample contains more than 95,000 clones, around 85% of them found a single time. Of the sample, roughly 3% falls within the top ten clones.

These data originate in a study of blood T cell repertoires in COVID-19 (dated by TCRdb to about 2020). Background for the entire study: The collaborator samples originated in the United States, Italy and Spain and spanned the acute and convalescent phases of COVID-19. The repertoires were made available in a free public database intended to serve as a resource for research on the immune response to SARS-CoV-2. Where HLA class I and class II types were available, the types were taken from metadata supplied by the sample provider, not from assay-based typing. The dataset comprised deeply sampled blood TCRbeta repertoires from subjects exposed to, actively infected with, or recovered from COVID-19. Sample metadata almost always included a de-identified subject ID, COVID-19 status, age in years and sex. The prospective study material was composed of cDNA or gDNA derived from T cells, B-cell-depleted T cells, or PBMCs. Samples were obtained from the ongoing ImmuneRACE study (first 160 participants) and from some 1,300 subjects provided by 6 global collaborators. What the study reported, not specific to this receptor: Clinical and demographic metadata were provided uncurated, with the amount varying by source and participant.

The source material was peripheral blood. The sequence links TRBV29-1 to TRBJ2-2; a confident D gene designation cannot be given. The receptor was derived from a woman of 80 years or more with COVID-19, enrolled during active disease. Here the CDR3 is given as CSVPSFSTGELFF. The nucleotides are TGCAGCGTTCCCAGTTTTTCTACCGGGGAGCTGTTTTTT.